A single sample is the source of the 20 T cell receptor beta chains below, sequenced in a study of Ad26.COV2.S vaccination and SARS-CoV-2 variants. The table came from immunoSEQ multiplex PCR; TCRdb's copy has only in-frame clones and leaves some out. The data contain about 94,000 clones, roughly 84% of them singletons. The material was peripheral blood, obtained after recovery from COVID-19. The source of these receptors is a human donor who had recovered from COVID-19.

The V gene is TRBV28, the J gene TRBJ2-7; D unresolved. This CDR3 contains 13 residues. Germline V lookup: CDR1 MDHEN, CDR2 SYDVKM. V was cut by 5 bases and J by 4 bases, with 12 bases left in between. CDR3 sequence (DNA): TGTGCCAGCAGTCCCTCCTTAAGGTACGAGCAGTACTTC. It translates to CASSPSLRYEQYF.

The chain couples TRBV28 to TRBJ1-5; the D gene is possibly TRBD1 (5 bases). Germline CDR1 MDHEN, CDR2 SYDVKM. V dropped 5 bases and J dropped 7 bases, with 12 bases sitting between them. The CDR3 runs 13 residues. CDR3 residues: CASSATYRQPQHF. CDR3 in DNA: TGTGCCAGCAGTGCTACTTACAGGCAGCCCCAGCATTTT.

V gene TRBV7-9 combines with J gene TRBJ1-6; D remains ambiguous. Trimming left V 2 bases short and J 6 bases short, with 11 bases between. CDR1 is SEHNR, CDR2 FQNEAQ, per germline (reference sequence). The CDR3 spans 15 residues. In nucleotides, the CDR3 is TGTGCCAGCAGCTTAAATGCCGACCCTAATTCACCCCTCCACTTT. Its protein product is CASSLNADPNSPLHF. Together with reference TRBV7-9 and TRBJ1-6, the CDR3 gives the full variable domain: DTGVSQNPRHKITKRGQNVTFRCDPISEHNRLYWYRQTLGQGPEFLTYFQNEAQLEKSRLLSDRFSAERPKGSFSTLEIQRTEQGDSAMYLCASSLNADPNSPLHFGNGTRLTVT.

V and J are TRBV9 and TRBJ2-1, with D possibly matching TRBD2 (6 bases). Germline V CDR1 and CDR2: SGDLS, YYNGEE. This CDR3 comprises 15 residues. The V and J ends lost 0 bases and 2 bases respectively, with 9 bases between them. The CDR3 sequence: CASSVDGGAYNEQFF. Written as DNA, the CDR3 is TGTGCCAGCAGCGTAGATGGAGGGGCCTACAATGAGCAGTTCTTC.

The chain uses TRBV19 and TRBJ2-2, with 12 positions matching TRBD2. The ends lost 6 bases at V and 4 bases at J; junction bases unmatched: 9. The germline V gene encodes CDR1 LNHDA and CDR2 SQIVND (reference sequence). This CDR3 comprises 17 residues. Written as DNA, the CDR3 is TGTGCCAGTAGCACGGCTCGGACTAGCGGGACCACCGGGGAGCTGTTTTTT. Amino acids: CASSTARTSGTTGELFF.

The table lists this clone with a few counts. The chain couples TRBV29-1 to TRBJ2-1; a weak D match, TRBD1 (5 bases). Germline loops: CDR1 SQVTM, CDR2 ANQGSEA. Trimming pared 1 base from V and 6 bases from J, leaving 16 bases between. There are 15 residues in the CDR3. CDR3 protein: CSVEGWAGPANEQFF. CDR3 nucleotide sequence: TGCAGCGTTGAAGGGTGGGCAGGGCCCGCCAATGAGCAGTTCTTC.

The chain has TRBV12-3 or TRBV12-4 and TRBJ2-7; D gene ambiguous. The CDR3 is 12 residues long. V lost 4 bases and J lost 2, with 6 bases in between. The CDR3 DNA sequence: TGTGCCAGCAGTTCCCACGCCTACGAGCAGTACTTC. Its protein is CASSSHAYEQYF.

The chain employs TRBV5-1 and TRBJ2-3; D is possibly TRBD1 or TRBD2 (5 bases each). CDR1 is SGHRS, CDR2 YFSETQ, per germline. The CDR3 loop spans 13 amino acids. The germline V and J ends were trimmed by 0 bases and 9 bases, with 11 bases remaining between them. As DNA, the CDR3 is TGCGCCAGCAGCTTGGCCTTAGAGGGGACGCAGTATTTT. Encoded protein: CASSLALEGTQYF.

The chain combines TRBV7-6 with TRBJ1-1, with no clear D. The CDR3 has 14 amino acids. V was clipped by 2 bases and J by 6 bases, with 13 bases between them. Germline CDR1 SGHVS, CDR2 FNYEAQ. Here the CDR3 reads CASSLNTGLAEAFF. CDR3 nucleotides: TGTGCCAGCAGCTTAAATACGGGCTTAGCTGAAGCTTTCTTT.

DNA for the CDR3: TGTGCCAGCAGCTTCAGAGATGAAAAACTGTTTTTT. Its protein is CASSFRDEKLFF. The chain links TRBV11-3 to TRBJ1-4; no firm D call. The CDR3 covers 12 residues. V lost 3 bases and J lost 6, with 5 bases in between. Germline values: CDR1 SGHNT, CDR2 YENEEA. Filled out from reference TRBV11-3 and TRBJ1-4, the complete variable domain reads EAGVVQSPRYKIIEKKQPVAFWCNPISGHNTLYWYLQNLGQGPELLIRYENEEAVDDSQLPKDRFSAERLKGVDSTLKIQPAELGDSAVYLCASSFRDEKLFFGSGTQLSVL.

This clone was seen only once. The chain carries TRBV6-5 and TRBJ2-7, with 9 nucleotides matching TRBD1. This CDR3 has 15 amino acids. Germline V gene data show CDR1 as MNHEY and CDR2 as SVGAGI. Trimming at V came to 6 bases and at J to 7 bases, leaving 13 bases not matched to a gene. CDR3 in DNA: TGTGCCAGCAGGCCTGCGACAGGGGGTTTCTTAGAGCAGTACTTC. This gives the protein CASRPATGGFLEQYF.

The V and J genes are TRBV29-1 and TRBJ2-7; TRBD2 might be the D (6 bases). Germline assignment: CDR1 SQVTM and CDR2 ANQGSEA. This CDR3 spans 13 amino acids. V was shortened by 3 bases and J by 9 bases, with 18 bases between the two germline ends. CDR3 nucleotides: TGCAGCGTTGATGGGGGGTCTGTTCATGGGCAGTACTTC. Its translation is CSVDGGSVHGQYF.

The chain has TRBV28 and TRBJ2-7; maybe TRBD1 (5 bases). The germline V and J ends were trimmed by 6 bases and 0 bases, with 18 bases remaining between them. CDR1 is MDHEN, CDR2 SYDVKM, per germline. The CDR3 is 16 residues long. Written as DNA, the CDR3 is TGTGCCAGCAGCCATCGCAGGGCGAGAAACTCCTACGAGCAGTACTTC. This translates into CASSHRRARNSYEQYF. The full variable domain, with the rest looked up from reference TRBV28 and TRBJ2-7, is DVKVTQSSRYLVKRTGEKVFLECVQDMDHENMFWYRQDPGLGLRLIYFSYDVKMKEKGDIPEGYSVSREKKERFSLILESASTNQTSMYLCASSHRRARNSYEQYFGPGTRLTVT.

The chain uses TRBV28 and TRBJ2-6; D not resolved. Germline V gene data show CDR1 as MDHEN and CDR2 as SYDVKM. V was trimmed by 8 bases and J by 0 bases, leaving 23 bases between them. The length of the CDR3 is 19 residues. The CDR3 nucleotides are TGTGCCAGCTTCCACCGCAAGGTAGACCAGACCTCTGGGGCCAACGTCCTGACTTTC. It translates to CASFHRKVDQTSGANVLTF.

This clone was counted a few times. The chain links TRBV7-8 to TRBJ2-7, with 8 bases lining up with TRBD1. This CDR3 comprises 15 residues. CDR1 and CDR2 from the germline V gene are SGHVS and FQNEAQ. V shed 4 bases and J 1 base; nucleotides not matched to a gene: 6. The DNA for the CDR3 is TGTGCCAGCAGCTCCCCCGGACAGGGTTCCTACGAGCAGTACTTC. This encodes CASSSPGQGSYEQYF.

The V call is TRBV14, the J call TRBJ2-2, with 9 positions matching TRBD2. This CDR3 has 14 residues. Losses at the gene ends were 3 bases for V and 8 bases for J; bases not matched to a gene: 4. The V gene's germline CDR1 is SGHDN and CDR2 FVKESK. CDR3 sequence: CASSQALAGGELFF. CDR3 DNA: TGTGCCAGCAGCCAGGCCCTAGCGGGAGGGGAGCTGTTTTTT. Full variable domain (remainder filled in from reference TRBV14 and TRBJ2-2): EAGVTQFPSHSVIEKGQTVTLRCDPISGHDNLYWYRRVMGKEIKFLLHFVKESKQDESGMPNNRFLAERTGGTYSTLKVQPAELEDSGVYFCASSQALAGGELFFGEGSRLTVL.

The table lists this clone with a count of one. The chain carries TRBV5-4 and TRBJ2-1; TRBD2 matches 7 bases. CDR1 and CDR2 from the germline V gene are SGHNT and YYREEE (reference sequence). V gave up 4 bases and J gave up 4 bases; unmatched junction bases: 11. The CDR3 has 16 amino acids. This chain's CDR3 is CASSTREGARYNEQFF. CDR3 nucleotide sequence: TGTGCCAGCAGCACCAGGGAGGGAGCCCGATACAATGAGCAGTTCTTC.

The chain uses TRBV5-1 and TRBJ2-1; 9 bases agree with TRBD2. The CDR3 loop spans 15 amino acids. CDR1 is SGHRS and CDR2 is YFSETQ in the germline V gene. V lost 3 bases to trimming and J lost 4 bases; unmatched junction nucleotides: 5. CDR3 residues: CASSSLAGTYNEQFF. Written as DNA, the CDR3 is TGCGCCAGCAGCTCCCTAGCGGGAACTTACAATGAGCAGTTCTTC.

V usage is TRBV28 and J usage is TRBJ2-5, with 9 bases lining up with TRBD1. The V segment lost 5 bases and the J segment 4 bases; nucleotides outside the gene matches: 5. The germline CDR1 and CDR2 sequences are MDHEN and SYDVKM. The CDR3 contains 14 residues. CDR3 sequence: CASSHRGLGETQYF. CDR3 nucleotides: TGTGCCAGCAGTCACAGGGGGCTGGGAGAGACCCAGTACTTC.

The chain recombines TRBV25-1 with TRBJ1-5, with D unresolved. The CDR3 spans 13 residues. V was pared by 4 bases and J by 5 bases, with 9 bases between. CDR1 and CDR2 from the germline V gene are MGHDK and SYGVNS. CDR3 loop: CASSGWADQPQHF. DNA for the CDR3: TGTGCCAGCAGTGGTTGGGCTGATCAGCCCCAGCATTTT.